This entry lists 27 T cell receptor beta chains sequenced from one sample in a study of shared clonotypes between healthy human individuals. Sequencing used immunoSEQ multiplex PCR; TCRdb keeps in-frame clones, though not all of them. Of 450,000 to 600,000 clones listed, 79% are singletons. What was sequenced was PBMCs. All receptors derive from a woman in her thirties or forties in good health. Some clones in this sample may be carry-over from other donors' samples.

V usage is TRBV11-2 and J usage is TRBJ2-1, with 7 bases fitting TRBD2. This CDR3 has 13 residues. V gave up 5 bases and J gave up 7 bases; unmatched junction bases: 5. Germline CDR1 is SGHAT and CDR2 is FQNNGV. The CDR3 reads CASSRLAGNEQFF. In DNA form, the CDR3 reads TGTGCCAGCAGCCGACTAGCTGGGAATGAGCAGTTCTTC.

This chain links TRBV9 with TRBJ2-1; possible D gene TRBD2, 6 bases. The germline gives CDR1 SGDLS, CDR2 YYNGEE. This CDR3 has 17 residues. The V and J ends lost 2 bases and 2 bases respectively, with 17 bases between them. In DNA form, the CDR3 reads TGTGCCAGCAGCGTTATTGGAGGGCCTGTCCCCTACAATGAGCAGTTCTTC. Translation: CASSVIGGPVPYNEQFF.

CDR3 sequence: CASGPRASSYNEQFF. The DNA of the CDR3 is TGTGCCAGCGGACCGAGGGCTTCGTCCTACAATGAGCAGTTCTTC. The chain has TRBV6-5 and TRBJ2-1, with a possible D match to TRBD2 (5 bases). The CDR3 runs to 15 residues. CDR1 and CDR2 (germline): MNHEY, SVGAGI. Trimming stripped 8 bases from V and 1 base from J, with 15 bases between.

This clone was observed once. The J gene is TRBJ2-7, the V gene TRBV19; D perhaps matches TRBD1 (5 bases). The V and J ends lost 9 bases and 0 bases respectively, with 12 bases between them. This CDR3 contains 13 residues. From germline, CDR1 is LNHDA and CDR2 SQIVND (reference sequence). CDR3 residues: CASRQSSSYEQYF. The CDR3 nucleotides are TGTGCCAGCCGACAGTCCAGCTCCTACGAGCAGTACTTC. Full variable domain (remainder filled in from reference TRBV19 and TRBJ2-7): DGGITQSPKYLFRKEGQNVTLSCEQNLNHDAMYWYRQDPGQGLRLIYYSQIVNDFQKGDIAEGYSVSREKKESFPLTVTSAQKNPTAFYLCASRQSSSYEQYFGPGTRLTVT.

This chain joins TRBV28 and TRBJ2-5; D is unresolved. This CDR3 has 13 residues. V was shortened by 3 bases and J by 1 base, with 6 bases between the two germline ends. Germline assignment: CDR1 MDHEN and CDR2 SYDVKM. As DNA, the CDR3 is TGTGCCAGCAGTTTTTTCGGCCAAGAGACCCAGTACTTC. It is translated as CASSFFGQETQYF.

The chain employs TRBV2 and TRBJ2-5, with a possible D match to TRBD1 (6 bases). CDR1 and CDR2 from the germline V gene are SNHLY and FYNNEI. The CDR3 length is 14 residues. V was shortened by 9 bases and J by 1 base, with 15 bases between the two germline ends. The CDR3 protein is CASLRGGVQETQYF. CDR3 sequence (DNA): TGTGCCAGTCTCAGGGGTGGGGTCCAAGAGACCCAGTACTTC.

The chain combines TRBV25-1 with TRBJ2-6; unclear D gene. Trimming removed 3 bases at V and 2 bases at J, with 8 bases between. This CDR3 has 15 amino acids. CDR1 is MGHDK and CDR2 is SYGVNS in the germline V gene. The CDR3 is CASSDPLAGANVLTF. Here the CDR3 DNA reads TGTGCCAGCAGTGACCCTCTCGCTGGGGCCAACGTCCTGACTTTC.

The chain uses TRBV9 and TRBJ2-5, with D perhaps matching TRBD1 (6 bases). V lost 0 bases to trimming and J lost 9 bases, with 15 bases between them. CDR3 length equals 14 residues. Per the germline V gene, CDR1 is SGDLS and CDR2 is YYNGEE. CDR3 loop: CASSVATDRAAQYF. The CDR3, as DNA: TGTGCCAGCAGCGTAGCTACGGACAGAGCGGCCCAGTACTTC.

The gene calls are TRBV10-3 and TRBJ1-4; 11 bases align to TRBD1. Germline lookup yields CDR1 ENHRY and CDR2 SYGVKD. With 4 bases clipped from V and 8 bases from J, the junction kept 3 bases outside the gene matches. The CDR3 length is 14 residues. In nucleotides, the CDR3 is TGTGCCATCAGTGGGGACAGGGGGGGAGAAAAACTGTTTTTT. This sequence encodes CAISGDRGGEKLFF.

Note on this clone: This CDR3 is also generated by other DNA sequences in the sample. The rearrangement joins TRBV11-2 to TRBJ2-5; D unclear. Trimming removed 5 bases from V and 5 bases from J, with 6 bases in between. The CDR3 covers 11 residues. CDR1 and CDR2 from the germline V gene are SGHAT and FQNNGV. CDR3 loop: CASSLRETQYF. Here the CDR3 DNA reads TGTGCCAGCAGCCTAAGGGAGACCCAGTACTTC.

This clone was detected a few times. The chain has TRBV5-5 and TRBJ2-3; the D is unclear. CDR1 is SGHKS and CDR2 is YYEKEE in the germline V gene (reference sequence). The CDR3 length is 15 residues. V gave up 2 bases and J gave up 0 bases, with 10 bases separating them. CDR3 sequence: CASSFSWASTDTQYF. CDR3 sequence (DNA): TGTGCCAGCAGCTTTTCGTGGGCTAGCACAGATACGCAGTATTTT.

The CDR3 here is CASSLAGQGVDIQYF. The CDR3 DNA follows: TGCGCCAGCAGCTTGGCTGGGCAGGGCGTGGACATTCAGTACTTC. The chain recombines TRBV5-1 with TRBJ2-4; a weak D match, TRBD1 (5 bases). Germline V gene lookup returns CDR1 SGHRS and CDR2 YFSETQ. The CDR3 totals 15 residues. V was cut by 0 bases and J by 8 bases, with 15 bases left in between.

Regarding this clone: The sample contains more than one DNA sequence encoding this CDR3. The genes are TRBV5-5 and TRBJ2-7; a weak D match, TRBD2 (6 bases). This CDR3 spans 14 amino acids. V was shortened by 1 base and J by 0 bases, with 8 bases between the two germline ends. Germline loops: CDR1 SGHKS, CDR2 YYEKEE (reference sequence). The CDR3 sequence: CASSLRESSYEQYF. The CDR3 DNA follows: TGTGCCAGCAGCTTGCGGGAGAGCTCCTACGAGCAGTACTTC.

This clone was picked up a small number of times. This chain links TRBV29-1 with TRBJ1-2; 9 positions match TRBD1. Germline V gene data show CDR1 as SQVTM and CDR2 as ANQGSEA. V lost 4 bases to trimming and J lost 3 bases; unmatched junction nucleotides: 3. CDR3 size: 13 residues. CDR3 nucleotides: TGCAGCGTTGGGGGACAGGGTGACTATGGCTACACCTTC. It is translated as CSVGGQGDYGYTF.

The CDR3 nucleotides read TGTGCCAGCAGCTACACCTACGAGCAGTACTTC. It codes for CASSYTYEQYF. This chain joins TRBV13 and TRBJ2-7, with D unclear. The V end lost 4 bases, the J end lost 2 bases, and 3 bases lay between the germline ends. This CDR3 spans 11 amino acids. Germline V lookup: CDR1 PRHDT, CDR2 FYEKMQ (reference sequence).

The chain couples TRBV4-1 to TRBJ2-7; 8 bases are a match to TRBD1. The J segment lost 3 bases and the V segment lost 6 bases, leaving 10 bases of the junction unmatched. Germline CDR1 is MGHRA and CDR2 is YSYEKL. CDR3 size: 15 residues. CDR3 bases: TGCGCCAGCAGGTGGTCGGACAGGGCGGGCTACGAGCAGTACTTC. Protein: CASRWSDRAGYEQYF.

The chain has TRBV10-2 and TRBJ2-5, with D possibly matching TRBD2 (5 bases). The CDR3 runs 12 residues. Germline CDR1 is WSHSY and CDR2 is SAAADI. The CDR3, as DNA: TGCGCTGGCGGAGGAAGCAAAGAGACCCAGTACTTC. Translated, it gives CAGGGSKETQYF.

This chain connects TRBV7-2 to TRBJ1-3; D not resolved. V was clipped by 5 bases and J by 1 base, with 18 bases between them. Per germline, CDR1 SGHTA and CDR2 FQGNSA. The CDR3 loop spans 17 amino acids. The CDR3 protein is CASSGRGFGSSGNTIYF. The CDR3 DNA is TGTGCCAGCAGCGGTAGAGGGTTCGGGTCGTCTGGAAACACCATATATTTT.

This clone was seen repeatedly, ten times or more. J is TRBJ1-2 and V is TRBV30, with no clear D. The V end was cut by 0 bases, the J end by 4 bases, with 9 bases between. The CDR3 length is 13 residues. Germline CDR1 reads GTSNPN; CDR2 reads SVGIG (reference sequence). The CDR3 sequence is CAWSVTRLYGYTF. CDR3 in DNA: TGTGCCTGGAGTGTAACCCGACTCTATGGCTACACCTTC.

This clone occurred a few times. This sequence joins TRBV2 and TRBJ1-5; 9 nucleotides line up with TRBD1. This CDR3 comprises 15 residues. Germline V lookup: CDR1 SNHLY, CDR2 FYNNEI. J was trimmed by 7 bases and V by 6 bases; bases with no gene match: 10. CDR3 protein: CASRLDRGRRQPQHF. The CDR3 DNA reads TGTGCCAGCAGATTGGACAGGGGAAGGAGGCAGCCCCAGCATTTT.

This clone has more than one count but fewer than ten. The chain is built from TRBV6-7 and TRBJ2-2; 8 bases are shared with TRBD1. TRBV6-7 counts as an open reading frame of uncertain function. The ends lost 2 bases at V and 4 bases at J; junction bases unmatched: 0. The CDR3 runs to 14 residues. This CDR3 reads CASSYDRGTGELFF. The CDR3 DNA is TGTGCCAGCAGTTACGACAGGGGCACCGGGGAGCTGTTTTTT.

The chain combines TRBV6-5 with TRBJ2-1, with 14 bases fitting TRBD2. Germline-derived CDR1 and CDR2 are MNHEY and SVGAGI. V lost 4 bases and J lost 7; bases outside the gene matches: 6. This CDR3 has 16 residues. DNA for the CDR3: TGTGCCAGCAGTTCGCCGGGACTAGCGGGAGTGAATGAGCAGTTCTTC. Translating gives CASSSPGLAGVNEQFF.

This clone has a single count. This rearrangement joins TRBV29-1 to TRBJ2-3; no clear D. Germline loops: CDR1 SQVTM, CDR2 ANQGSEA. V lost 8 bases and J lost 1, with 13 bases in between. The CDR3 is 13 amino acids. This chain's CDR3 is CSTMVAGTDTQYF. CDR3 bases: TGCAGCACTATGGTAGCCGGCACAGATACGCAGTATTTT.

The CDR3 sequence: CASSIESGSSGELFF. The CDR3 nucleotides read TGTGCCAGTAGTATAGAGAGCGGGAGCTCCGGGGAGCTGTTTTTT. This rearrangement joins TRBV19 to TRBJ2-2; 8 bases line up with TRBD2. Trimming cost V 0 bases and J 6 bases; bases outside gene matches: 3. Germline loops: CDR1 LNHDA, CDR2 SQIVND (reference sequence). The length of the CDR3 is 15 residues.

CDR3 bases: TGTGCCAGTTGTTGGAAGCCTGGAAACACCATATATTTT. This sequence encodes CASCWKPGNTIYF. V is TRBV19 and J is TRBJ1-3; no definite D call. V was trimmed by 8 bases and J by 2 bases, leaving 10 bases between them. CDR1 is LNHDA, CDR2 SQIVND, per germline (reference sequence). The length of the CDR3 is 13 residues.

Turning to this clone: A read error may account for a junction end that differs from germline. This sequence joins TRBV2 and TRBJ2-1; D is perhaps TRBD1 (6 bases). Germline loops: CDR1 SNHLY, CDR2 FYNNEI. This CDR3 has 13 amino acids. The CDR3 sequence is CASSEEGESLPLF. The CDR3 DNA sequence: TGTGCCAGCAGTGAAGAGGGGGAATCACTCCCGCTCTTC.

V is TRBV6-1 and J is TRBJ2-5, with D unclear. Trimming removed 2 bases at V and 5 bases at J, with 9 bases between. The CDR3 consists of 13 residues. Per the germline V gene, CDR1 is MNHNS and CDR2 is SASEGT. This chain's CDR3 is CASSELTTETQYF. The CDR3 DNA reads TGTGCCAGCAGTGAACTGACGACGGAGACCCAGTACTTC.